These T cell receptor beta chains were read from a single sample in a study of T cells after yellow fever vaccination. Using its own MiXCR run on the 5' RACE reads, TCRdb lists one record per CDR3 protein. The sample shows 300,000 to 450,000 distinct CDR3 sequences, around 8.1% of them seen only once. Sequenced material: PBMCs, taken 35 to 50 days after the first yellow fever vaccination. Receptors were obtained from a man aged 18 to 30 who received the YFV17D yellow fever vaccine. The CDR3 runs from the conserved cysteine through the conserved F or W. The order of the fields is CDR3 DNA, CDR3 protein, clone size, J gene, D gene, V gene. A D gene is named only where the DNA matches it firmly. Some rows mark clone size as missing; the rest say once, few, many or name a class of expanded clone.

cdr3_nt: TGTGCCAGCTCACTTGCCTGGGTAGTGTCTGCAGATACGCAGTATTTT; cdr3_aa: CASSLAWVVSADTQYF; clone_size: .; j_call: TRBJ2-3; d_call: .; v_call: TRBV18
cdr3_nt: TGTGCCAGCAGTACCCCCGGGACACCGGGTGGCTACACCTTC; cdr3_aa: CASSTPGTPGGYTF; clone_size: few; j_call: TRBJ1-2; d_call: .; v_call: TRBV27
cdr3_nt: TGTGCCAGCAGCAAACAGGGCGAGAACACTGAAGCTTTCTTT; cdr3_aa: CASSKQGENTEAFF; clone_size: few; j_call: TRBJ1-1; d_call: .; v_call: TRBV2
cdr3_nt: TGTGCCAGCAGTTCCTTAGTCGGCTATGGCTACACCTTC; cdr3_aa: CASSSLVGYGYTF; clone_size: few; j_call: TRBJ1-2; d_call: .; v_call: TRBV12-3/TRBV12-4
cdr3_nt: TGTGCCAGCTCACCCGTAGCCGGTTCACCCCTCCACTTT; cdr3_aa: CASSPVAGSPLHF; clone_size: few; j_call: TRBJ1-6; d_call: .; v_call: TRBV18
cdr3_nt: TGCGCCAGCAGACCACCCCTAGACACCGGGGAGCTGTTTTTT; cdr3_aa: CASRPPLDTGELFF; clone_size: .; j_call: TRBJ2-2; d_call: .; v_call: TRBV5-1
cdr3_nt: TGCAGCGTCCTCGCCGGGGGCTCCTACAATGAGCAGTTCTTC; cdr3_aa: CSVLAGGSYNEQFF; clone_size: many; j_call: TRBJ2-1; d_call: .; v_call: TRBV29-1
cdr3_nt: TGTGCCAGCAGCAGGACTAGCGGGGGGGTGAATGAGCAGTTCTTC; cdr3_aa: CASSRTSGGVNEQFF; clone_size: .; j_call: TRBJ2-1; d_call: TRBD2; v_call: TRBV7-9
cdr3_nt: TGCAGTGCTAGGACAGATAGGACTGAAGCTTTCTTT; cdr3_aa: CSARTDRTEAFF; clone_size: .; j_call: TRBJ1-1; d_call: .; v_call: TRBV20-1
cdr3_nt: TGTGCCAGCTCAAAAAGCGAGGTGGAGGGAGGCTACACCTTC; cdr3_aa: CASSKSEVEGGYTF; clone_size: .; j_call: TRBJ1-2; d_call: .; v_call: TRBV18
cdr3_nt: TGCGCCAGCAGCCACCCGCGGGGGACTTCGGTGAACACTGAAGCTTTCTTT; cdr3_aa: CASSHPRGTSVNTEAFF; clone_size: .; j_call: TRBJ1-1; d_call: .; v_call: TRBV4-1
cdr3_nt: TGTGCCAGCAGCTCCCAGGGGGGAGATACGCAGTATTTT; cdr3_aa: CASSSQGGDTQYF; clone_size: many; j_call: TRBJ2-3; d_call: .; v_call: TRBV5-4
cdr3_nt: TGTGCCAAGGAGGGCCGATCACCCCTCCACTTT; cdr3_aa: CAKEGRSPLHF; clone_size: few; j_call: TRBJ1-6; d_call: .; v_call: TRBV10-3
cdr3_nt: TGTGCCAGCAGCTTAGCGGGACAGCAAGCCAAAAACATTCAGTACTTC; cdr3_aa: CASSLAGQQAKNIQYF; clone_size: many; j_call: TRBJ2-4; d_call: TRBD1; v_call: TRBV7-8
cdr3_nt: TGTGCCAGCGCGGGGACGGGCAATCAGCCCCAGCATTTT; cdr3_aa: CASAGTGNQPQHF; clone_size: many; j_call: TRBJ1-5; d_call: .; v_call: TRBV6-2/TRBV6-3
cdr3_nt: TGCAGCATAAGCCTCAGGGTGGGCGATGGCTACACCTTC; cdr3_aa: CSISLRVGDGYTF; clone_size: few; j_call: TRBJ1-2; d_call: .; v_call: TRBV20-1
cdr3_nt: TGCGCCAGCAGCCGTTGGCCCCGCGGGGACCAAGAGACCCAGTACTTC; cdr3_aa: CASSRWPRGDQETQYF; clone_size: few; j_call: TRBJ2-5; d_call: .; v_call: TRBV4-1
cdr3_nt: TGCGCCAGCAGACAGGACGCCTCCTCCTACGAGCAGTACTTC; cdr3_aa: CASRQDASSYEQYF; clone_size: .; j_call: TRBJ2-7; d_call: .; v_call: TRBV5-1
cdr3_nt: TGCGCCAGCAGCCAAGTAAGGGGCGACAGTTATAACTACGAGCAGTACTTC; cdr3_aa: CASSQVRGDSYNYEQYF; clone_size: few; j_call: TRBJ2-7; d_call: .; v_call: TRBV4-1
cdr3_nt: TGCGCCAGCAGCAAAAGTACAGGGGGGCCCCAGTACTTC; cdr3_aa: CASSKSTGGPQYF; clone_size: .; j_call: TRBJ2-5; d_call: TRBD1; v_call: TRBV5-1
cdr3_nt: TGCAGCGTCGAGGGCAGGAAGTCCTACAATGAGCAGTTCTTC; cdr3_aa: CSVEGRKSYNEQFF; clone_size: many; j_call: TRBJ2-1; d_call: .; v_call: TRBV29-1
cdr3_nt: TGCGCCAGCAGCCACAGGGGAGGTATCCAGTACTTC; cdr3_aa: CASSHRGGIQYF; clone_size: .; j_call: TRBJ2-5; d_call: .; v_call: TRBV5-1
cdr3_nt: TGTGCCAGCCTCCGGGGGCTTAGGCAAGAGACCCAGTACTTC; cdr3_aa: CASLRGLRQETQYF; clone_size: .; j_call: TRBJ2-5; d_call: .; v_call: TRBV12-3/TRBV12-4
cdr3_nt: TGCAGTGCTAGAGTCCCCCCAGATACGCAGTATTTT; cdr3_aa: CSARVPPDTQYF; clone_size: .; j_call: TRBJ2-3; d_call: .; v_call: TRBV20-1
cdr3_nt: TGTGCCAGCAGCCAGAAATCCACTAACTATGGCTACACCTTC; cdr3_aa: CASSQKSTNYGYTF; clone_size: many; j_call: TRBJ1-2; d_call: .; v_call: TRBV12-3/TRBV12-4
cdr3_nt: TGTGCCAGCAGCTTTAGTGTGAGGGCTGGCTACACCTTC; cdr3_aa: CASSFSVRAGYTF; clone_size: .; j_call: TRBJ1-2; d_call: .; v_call: TRBV5-8
cdr3_nt: TGTGCCAGCAGCCGTAGCGGGGTTGGATCCTACAATGAGCAGTTCTTC; cdr3_aa: CASSRSGVGSYNEQFF; clone_size: few; j_call: TRBJ2-1; d_call: TRBD2; v_call: TRBV7-2
cdr3_nt: TGTGCCTGGGAGAATAGCGGGGGCTTTTACGAGCAGTACTTC; cdr3_aa: CAWENSGGFYEQYF; clone_size: many; j_call: TRBJ2-7; d_call: TRBD2; v_call: TRBV30